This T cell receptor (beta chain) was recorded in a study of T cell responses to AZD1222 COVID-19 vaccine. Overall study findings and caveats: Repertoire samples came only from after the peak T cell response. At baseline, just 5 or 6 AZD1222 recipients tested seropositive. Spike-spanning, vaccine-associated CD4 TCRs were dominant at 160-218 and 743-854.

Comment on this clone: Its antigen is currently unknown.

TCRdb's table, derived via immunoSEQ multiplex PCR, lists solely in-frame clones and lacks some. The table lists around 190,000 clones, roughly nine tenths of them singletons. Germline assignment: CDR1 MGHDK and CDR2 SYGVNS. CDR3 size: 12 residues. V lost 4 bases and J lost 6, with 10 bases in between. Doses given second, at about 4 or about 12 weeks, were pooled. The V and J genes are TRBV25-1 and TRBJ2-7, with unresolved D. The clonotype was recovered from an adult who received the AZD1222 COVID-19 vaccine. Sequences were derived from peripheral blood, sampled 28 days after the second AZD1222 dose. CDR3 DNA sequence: TGTGCCAGCAGTGGAGTTGAAAGCGAGCAGTACTTC. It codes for CASSGVESEQYF.